There are many counts of the clone carrying this T cell receptor (beta chain). What it recognizes is unknown. The TCR beta CDR3 regions underwent amplification using RNA transcripts as the source. The HTBI primer set drove a first-round RT-PCR of the TCR CDR3. MiXCR was run by TCRdb on the multiplex PCR reads, yielding one entry per CDR3 protein. Among about 580,000 distinct CDR3 sequences, around 45% were seen once, and the ten largest hold roughly 7.7%. These data are taken from a study of T cells in Graves' hyperthyroidism and ophthalmopathy. Study findings and constraints: The majority of expanded thyroid clonotypes above 0.001 also appeared in blood.

Reasons for excluding patients were uncontrolled infection, other autoimmune disease, pregnancy or lactation. This CDR3 is 14 amino acids long. Germline lookup yields CDR1 DFQATT and CDR2 SNEGSKA (reference sequence). This receptor was obtained from a woman aged 18-35 years with Graves' hyperthyroidism. The sequencing input was peripheral blood or thyroid tissue (not recorded which). This chain joins TRBV20-1 and TRBJ2-7; 7 nucleotides line up with TRBD2. CDR3 region: CSIAAASGSYEQYF. The DNA of the CDR3 is TGCAGCATCGCGGCGGCTAGCGGCTCCTACGAGCAGTACTTC.